This record looks at one T cell receptor (beta chain) sequence and its context. TCRdb's table, derived via immunoSEQ multiplex PCR, lists solely in-frame clones and lacks some. The sample shows about 63,000 clones, roughly 94% of them seen only once. While the first cohort had 600 to 750 subjects, the donors belonged to the separate validation cohort of about 110 subjects. The data belong to a study of cytomegalovirus exposure and HLA in healthy donors. Study-level information: A subsequent analysis stated that the roughly 120 validation repertoires were run on the same platform as the approximately 700 first-cohort repertoires.

V shed 0 bases and J shed 6 bases, with 9 bases lying between them. The CDR3 sequence is 13 residues long. Per germline, CDR1 MGHRA and CDR2 YSYEKL. The origin of this receptor is a woman aged 18-30 years in good health and CMV-seropositive. The sample taken for sequencing was PBMCs. The chain has TRBV4-1 and TRBJ2-7, with D hard to call. Here the CDR3 DNA reads TGCGCCAGCAGCCAAGATCCGAGTCCCGAGCAGTACTTC. This translates into CASSQDPSPEQYF.